The next 29 T cell receptor beta chains were all read from a single sample in a study of cytomegalovirus exposure and HLA in healthy donors. Generated by immunoSEQ multiplex PCR, the TCRdb table keeps only in-frame clones and is missing some. The sample includes about 160,000 clones, 86% seen only once; the top ten take roughly 5.7%. The sample taken for sequencing was PBMCs. The receptor set was obtained from a woman in her twenties or thirties in good health and CMV-seronegative.

The rearrangement links TRBV5-6 to TRBJ1-2, with D perhaps TRBD1 (6 bases). V lost 0 bases to trimming and J lost 3 bases, with 12 bases between them. CDR1 and CDR2 from the germline V gene are SGHDT and YYEEEE. This CDR3 contains 15 residues. The CDR3 sequence: CASSLVSGGDYGYTF. CDR3 coding DNA: TGTGCCAGCAGCTTGGTGTCGGGGGGCGACTATGGCTACACCTTC.

J is TRBJ2-3 and V is TRBV11-2, with 8 nucleotides matching TRBD1. This CDR3 is 16 amino acids long. Germline V lookup: CDR1 SGHAT, CDR2 FQNNGV. V lost 3 bases to trimming and J lost 2 bases; unmatched junction nucleotides: 7. The CDR3 region has the DNA TGTGCCAGCAGCTTCAATGGCAGGGGGCCCACAGATACGCAGTATTTT. This gives the protein CASSFNGRGPTDTQYF.

This chain joins TRBV11-3 and TRBJ2-5; no clear D. Germline values: CDR1 SGHNT, CDR2 YENEEA. V dropped 2 bases and J dropped 3 bases, with 13 bases sitting between them. This CDR3 comprises 15 residues. The CDR3 DNA reads TGTGCCAGCAGCTTAAGCCATAGACAAGAAGAGACCCAGTACTTC. The encoded protein is CASSLSHRQEETQYF.

V usage is TRBV30 and J usage is TRBJ1-5; 8 positions match TRBD1. J lost 2 bases, V lost 2 bases, and 11 bases had no gene match. There are 17 residues in the CDR3. Germline values: CDR1 GTSNPN, CDR2 SVGIG (reference sequence). The CDR3 DNA follows: TGTGCCTGGAGTCCAGGGGGCCCGCCAGGCGGCAATCAGCCCCAGCATTTT. Protein sequence: CAWSPGGPPGGNQPQHF. Based on the CDR3 plus reference TRBV30 and TRBJ1-5, the full variable domain is SQTIHQWPATLVQPVGSPLSLECTVEGTSNPNLYWYRQAAGRGLQLLFYSVGIGQISSEVPQNLSASRPQDRQFILSSKKLLLSDSGFYLCAWSPGGPPGGNQPQHFGDGTRLSIL.

This clone showed up just a few times. V is TRBV27 and J is TRBJ2-1; TRBD1 aligns across 10 bases. The CDR3 has 12 amino acids. CDR1 is MNHEY and CDR2 is SMNVEV in the germline V gene (reference sequence). V dropped 9 bases and J dropped 7; count of bases not matched to a gene: 3. The CDR3 DNA is TGTGCCAGTCGGACAGGGGGGAATGAGCAGTTCTTC. Translated: CASRTGGNEQFF.

The chain couples TRBV2 to TRBJ1-5; 10 nucleotides line up with TRBD1. CDR1 is SNHLY, CDR2 FYNNEI, per germline. This CDR3 has 16 amino acids. Losses at the gene ends were 5 bases for V and 6 bases for J; bases not matched to a gene: 10. The CDR3 nucleotides are TGTGCCAGCAGTTCCCGGGACAGGGGTTTCGGTCAGCCCCAGCATTTT. Protein: CASSSRDRGFGQPQHF.

The chain carries TRBV9 and TRBJ1-5; D call uncertain. Germline CDR1 is SGDLS and CDR2 is YYNGEE. Between the trimmed V and J ends, which lost 3 bases and 3 bases, there was a span of 7 bases. This CDR3 is built from 13 residues. CDR3 loop: CASSGWPNQPQHF. The CDR3 region has the DNA TGTGCCAGCAGCGGATGGCCCAATCAGCCCCAGCATTTT.

The chain links TRBV10-1 to TRBJ1-1, with D possibly TRBD1 on 5 matching bases. Germline assignment: CDR1 WNHNN and CDR2 SYGVQD (reference sequence). This CDR3 spans 19 amino acids. Trimming took off 0 bases at V and 3 bases at J, with 23 bases between the two ends. CDR3 DNA sequence: TGCGCCAGCAGTGAGTCTTCAAGCGGCAGAAGGACAATCTACACTGAAGCTTTCTTT. It is translated as CASSESSSGRRTIYTEAFF.

The gene calls are TRBV6-5 and TRBJ2-3, with no clear D. V lost 4 bases and J 6 bases, leaving 11 bases between the germline ends. The germline gives CDR1 MNHEY, CDR2 SVGAGI. CDR3 size: 13 residues. CDR3 residues: CASSFPDVDTQYF. CDR3 nucleotides: TGTGCCAGCAGTTTCCCGGATGTGGATACGCAGTATTTT.

The gene calls are TRBV5-1 and TRBJ2-1; 10 bases are shared with TRBD2. In germline, CDR1 is SGHRS, CDR2 YFSETQ. This CDR3 region has 16 residues. V gave up 0 bases and J gave up 5 bases; unmatched junction bases: 5. Here the CDR3 DNA reads TGCGCCAGCAGCTTGGGACTAGCGGGCGGGAACAATGAGCAGTTCTTC. Translating gives CASSLGLAGGNNEQFF. Complete variable domain (other parts from reference TRBV5-1 and TRBJ2-1): KAGVTQTPRYLIKTRGQQVTLSCSPISGHRSVSWYQQTPGQGLQFLFEYFSETQRNKGNFPGRFSGRQFSNSRSEMNVSTLELGDSALYLCASSLGLAGGNNEQFFGPGTRLTVL.

As to this clone: The junction departs from the called germline gene at one end, perhaps through a read error. The chain joins TRBV7-7 to TRBJ2-5; D unresolved. The length of the CDR3 is 13 residues. Germline V gene sequence: CDR1 SSHAT, CDR2 FNYEAQ (reference sequence). The CDR3 loop reads CASSPRHQETQYF. CDR3 bases: TGTGCTAGCAGCCCACGCCATCAAGAGACCCAGTACTTC.

This clone has a single count. V usage is TRBV27 and J usage is TRBJ2-7, with D perhaps matching TRBD1 (5 bases). The V end was cut by 6 bases, the J end by 0 bases, with 9 bases between. The CDR3 is 13 residues long. CDR1 and CDR2 from the germline V gene are MNHEY and SMNVEV (reference sequence). CDR3 in DNA: TGTGCCAGCAGGACAGCCAGCTCCTACGAGCAGTACTTC. This codes for CASRTASSYEQYF.

This clone came up a few times. The CDR3, as DNA: TGTGCCAGCAGTGACGGGACGAACACCGGGGAGCTGTTTTTT. Residues: CASSDGTNTGELFF. The chain couples TRBV6-4 to TRBJ2-2, with D hard to call. The CDR3 is 14 amino acids. CDR1 and CDR2 (germline): MRHNA, SNTAGT. The V end lost 2 bases, the J end lost 0 bases, and 4 bases lay between the germline ends.

CDR3 loop: CASSAIISPDTQYF. CDR3 nucleotides: TGTGCCAGCAGCGCAATCATATCCCCTGACACGCAGTATTTT. This chain joins TRBV9 and TRBJ2-3; D is unresolved. The V gene lost 3 bases and the J gene lost 9 bases, with 17 bases spanning the gap. The CDR3 is 14 residues long. The germline CDR1 and CDR2 sequences are SGDLS and YYNGEE.

The chain joins TRBV5-1 to TRBJ2-7; D perhaps matches TRBD1 (6 bases). V lost 2 bases and J lost 0, with 15 bases in between. The CDR3 runs to 16 residues. In germline, CDR1 is SGHRS, CDR2 YFSETQ. CDR3 region: CASSLNGQKGSYEQYF. As DNA, the CDR3 is TGCGCCAGCAGCTTAAACGGACAGAAAGGCTCCTACGAGCAGTACTTC.

The chain uses TRBV28 and TRBJ1-5; the D gene is possibly TRBD1 (6 bases). The CDR3 loop spans 14 amino acids. Trimming took off 2 bases at V and 5 bases at J, with 10 bases between the two ends. CDR1 and CDR2 from the germline V gene are MDHEN and SYDVKM. The CDR3 is CASSLGQLYQPQHF. The DNA for the CDR3 is TGTGCCAGCAGTTTAGGACAGTTATATCAGCCCCAGCATTTT.

The V gene is TRBV2, the J gene TRBJ1-5, with TRBD1 matching 8 bases. CDR1 is SNHLY, CDR2 FYNNEI, per germline. After removal of 6 bases from V and 2 bases from J, the junction contained 9 bases not matched to a gene. The CDR3 runs to 16 residues. The CDR3: CASRFPQGARNQPQHF. In DNA form, the CDR3 reads TGTGCCAGCAGGTTTCCCCAGGGGGCTCGCAATCAGCCCCAGCATTTT.

This clone was seen only a few times. The chain carries TRBV28 and TRBJ2-1; D is possibly TRBD1 (8 bases). Deletions cut 6 bases from V and 7 bases from J, with 16 bases between. CDR3 size: 14 residues. CDR1 and CDR2 (germline): MDHEN, SYDVKM. DNA for the CDR3: TGTGCCAGCAGCGACAACAGGGGGGGGAATGAGCAGTTCTTC. It is translated as CASSDNRGGNEQFF.

V is TRBV14 and J is TRBJ1-1, with 9 bases that match TRBD1. Germline V gives CDR1 SGHDN, CDR2 FVKESK. V dropped 3 bases and J dropped 3; count of bases not matched to a gene: 8. The CDR3 has 16 amino acids. The CDR3 DNA is TGTGCCAGCAGCCACCAACCGGGACAGGGTTACACTGAAGCTTTCTTT. Protein sequence: CASSHQPGQGYTEAFF.

Remarks on this clone: The sample has other DNA sequences that encode this CDR3 too. The V and J genes are TRBV2 and TRBJ2-5; D is undetermined. Germline V CDR1 and CDR2: SNHLY, FYNNEI. V was clipped by 2 bases and J by 5 bases, with 6 bases between them. This CDR3 is built from 12 residues. The CDR3 nucleotides are TGTGCCAGCAGTGAACTACGTGAGACCCAGTACTTC. Encoded protein: CASSELRETQYF.

This chain joins TRBV28 and TRBJ1-5, with D possibly matching TRBD1 (6 bases). Germline CDR1 and CDR2: MDHEN and SYDVKM. Trimming took 4 bases from V and 0 from J, leaving 19 bases between them. The CDR3 spans 18 residues. The CDR3 sequence is CASSSFVGATLSNQPQHF. CDR3 bases: TGTGCCAGCAGTTCTTTCGTGGGGGCCACCCTTAGCAATCAGCCCCAGCATTTT.

The V call is TRBV6-6, the J call TRBJ1-4; D perhaps matches TRBD1 (5 bases). The V and J ends lost 1 base and 5 bases respectively, with 8 bases between them. Germline CDR1 reads MNHNY; CDR2 reads SVGAGI (reference sequence). The CDR3 has 14 amino acids. The CDR3 DNA reads as TGTGCCAGCAGTTACTTAGGGGTGAATGAAAAACTGTTTTTT. Its protein is CASSYLGVNEKLFF.

The CDR3 is CASSLAQVRSYEQYF. The CDR3 DNA is TGTGCCAGCAGCTTAGCGCAGGTGCGGTCCTACGAGCAGTACTTC. The rearrangement uses TRBV7-8 and TRBJ2-7, with unresolved D. This CDR3 is 15 amino acids long. Trimming left V 0 bases short and J 1 base short, with 10 bases between. Germline V lookup: CDR1 SGHVS, CDR2 FQNEAQ. Variable domain in full (rest from reference TRBV7-8 and TRBJ2-7): GAGVSQSPRYKVAKRGQDVALRCDPISGHVSLFWYQQALGQGPEFLTYFQNEAQLDKSGLPSDRFFAERPEGSVSTLKIQRTQQEDSAVYLCASSLAQVRSYEQYFGPGTRLTVT.

V usage is TRBV5-6 and J usage is TRBJ2-1; 10 bases fit TRBD2. Per germline, CDR1 SGHDT and CDR2 YYEEEE. The junction had 4 bases not matched to a gene; V was cut back by 1 base and J by 6 bases. CDR3 length: 15 residues. The CDR3 nucleotides read TGTGCCAGCAGCTTGTCGGGACTAGCGATCAATGAGCAGTTCTTC. This codes for CASSLSGLAINEQFF.

This rearrangement joins TRBV4-1 to TRBJ2-7; D is possibly TRBD1 or TRBD2 (5 bases each). Between the trimmed V and J ends, which lost 0 bases and 3 bases, there was a span of 9 bases. CDR1 is MGHRA, CDR2 YSYEKL, per germline. This CDR3 comprises 14 residues. In DNA, the CDR3 is TGCGCCAGCAGCCAAGAAAGGGGAGTCTACGAGCAGTACTTC. This encodes CASSQERGVYEQYF.

This clone was counted a single time. The chain employs TRBV7-2 and TRBJ1-2; the D gene is possibly TRBD1 (6 bases). CDR3 size: 16 residues. Germline CDR1 and CDR2: SGHTA and FQGNSA. Trimming took off 3 bases at V and 1 base at J, with 15 bases between the two ends. CDR3 nucleotide sequence: TGTGCCAGCAGCTTTCGAGGGGGAGGCCTTAACTATGGCTACACCTTC. Residues: CASSFRGGGLNYGYTF. The variable domain in full, with the rest retrieved from reference TRBV7-2 and TRBJ1-2, is GAGVSQSPSNKVTEKGKDVELRCDPISGHTALYWYRQSLGQGLEFLIYFQGNSAPDKSGLPSDRFSAERTGGSVSTLTIQRTQQEDSAVYLCASSFRGGGLNYGYTFGSGTRLTVV.

The sample holds a few counts of this clone. The rearrangement joins TRBV28 to TRBJ1-5; D gene uncertain. V dropped 5 bases and J dropped 3 bases, with 8 bases sitting between them. Germline values: CDR1 MDHEN, CDR2 SYDVKM. The CDR3 contains 13 residues. Written as DNA, the CDR3 is TGTGCCAGCAGTCCGACTTACAATCAGCCCCAGCATTTT. Its protein product is CASSPTYNQPQHF.

In DNA form, the CDR3 reads TGCGCCAGCAGCCAATATCAGACAGATACGCAGTATTTT. Translated, it gives CASSQYQTDTQYF. V and J are TRBV4-1 and TRBJ2-3; D call uncertain. Deletions cut 2 bases from V and 3 bases from J, with 6 bases between. Germline assignment: CDR1 MGHRA and CDR2 YSYEKL. This CDR3 has 13 residues.

A word on this clone: An end of the junction does not agree with germline; a read error may underlie this. This chain connects TRBV7-9 to TRBJ2-2, with TRBD2 matching 11 bases. CDR3 length: 15 amino acids. Germline V lookup: CDR1 SEHNR, CDR2 FQNEAQ (reference sequence). The CDR3, as DNA: TGTGCCAGCAGCGTAGCGGGAGGGAGGACCGGGGAGCTGTTTTTT. This codes for CASSVAGGRTGELFF.